The 30 T cell receptor beta chains given below trace back to one sample, sequenced in a study of shared clonotypes between healthy human individuals. Naive CD8 cells, CD45RO-negative and positively selected for CCR7, excluded terminally differentiated effector memory CD45RA+ cells. Produced via immunoSEQ multiplex PCR; TCRdb's table is partial and in-frame only. This table has some 2 million clones, just under 95% appearing once. The sample was naive CD8+ T cells sorted from blood. Every receptor here comes from a man aged 18 to 29 in good health.

This clone has just one count. The rearrangement links TRBV6-1 to TRBJ2-7, with 9 bases lining up with TRBD2. CDR3 size: 14 residues. The germline gives CDR1 MNHNS, CDR2 SASEGT. J lost 4 bases, V lost 4 bases, and 5 bases had no gene match. The CDR3 region has the DNA TGTGCCAGCAGTGGCCTGGGACTAGCTTACGAGCAGTACTTC. Amino acids: CASSGLGLAYEQYF.

The chain combines TRBV5-1 with TRBJ2-5; D assignment may be TRBD1 or TRBD2 (6 bases each). The germline gives CDR1 SGHRS, CDR2 YFSETQ. The CDR3 has 18 residues. The germline V and J ends were trimmed by 2 bases and 2 bases, with 22 bases remaining between them. The CDR3 nucleotides are TGCGCCAGCAGCTTCTGGGCAGGATTGGGGGGCTCACAAGAGACCCAGTACTTC. Encoded protein: CASSFWAGLGGSQETQYF.

The chain recombines TRBV7-8 with TRBJ1-5; 7 bases are a match to TRBD1. Germline CDR1 is SGHVS and CDR2 is FQNEAQ. V shed 4 bases and J 6 bases; nucleotides not matched to a gene: 9. The CDR3 spans 15 residues. The CDR3 region is CASSSTDRESQPQHF. The CDR3 bases are TGTGCCAGCAGCTCAACCGACAGGGAAAGTCAGCCCCAGCATTTT.

On this clone: The sample has other DNA sequences that encode this CDR3 too. The rearrangement joins TRBV6-1 to TRBJ2-1; 9 bases align to TRBD2. Germline V gene sequence: CDR1 MNHNS, CDR2 SASEGT. This CDR3 region has 15 residues. V dropped 2 bases and J dropped 4; count of bases not matched to a gene: 3. CDR3 coding DNA: TGTGCCAGCAGTGAACCGACTAGCGGATACAATGAGCAGTTCTTC. It translates to CASSEPTSGYNEQFF.

This rearrangement joins TRBV4-3 to TRBJ2-7; TRBD2 might be the D (5 bases). V was shortened by 0 bases and J by 1 base, with 16 bases between the two germline ends. This CDR3 region has 17 residues. The V gene's germline CDR1 is LGHNA and CDR2 YSLEER. The CDR3 loop is CASSQDRNGIGSYEQYF. The CDR3 bases are TGCGCCAGCAGCCAAGATCGGAACGGGATTGGGTCCTACGAGCAGTACTTC.

The CDR3 bases are TGTGCCAGCACATCAGGAGGTGGCTACACCTTC. Translated: CASTSGGGYTF. The chain uses TRBV28 and TRBJ1-2; D ambiguous. Between the trimmed V and J ends, which lost 7 bases and 7 bases, there was a span of 10 bases. Germline-derived CDR1 and CDR2 are MDHEN and SYDVKM. The CDR3 is 11 amino acids.

The V gene is TRBV6-1, the J gene TRBJ2-7; 10 bases agree with TRBD1. V shed 3 bases, J shed 4 bases, and the junction held 9 bases outside the gene matches. Germline V gene data show CDR1 as MNHNS and CDR2 as SASEGT. This CDR3 region has 16 residues. In DNA form, the CDR3 reads TGTGCCAGCAGTGAGGGGGGGGACAGGGGATTTTACGAGCAGTACTTC. Its protein product is CASSEGGDRGFYEQYF.

The gene calls are TRBV11-2 and TRBJ1-5, with D uncertain. Looked up from germline, CDR1 is SGHAT and CDR2 is FQNNGV. The CDR3 is 14 amino acids. The V and J ends lost 4 bases and 0 bases respectively, with 7 bases between them. The chain's CDR3 is CASSSGYSNQPQHF. The CDR3, as DNA: TGTGCCAGCAGCTCGGGTTATAGCAATCAGCCCCAGCATTTT.

This sequence joins TRBV5-4 and TRBJ1-6; D unclear. The CDR3 has 17 amino acids. Germline V lookup: CDR1 SGHNT, CDR2 YYREEE (reference sequence). Between the trimmed V and J ends, which lost 1 base and 11 bases, there was a span of 22 bases. This chain's CDR3 is CASSLRMVGTSGTPLHF. The CDR3 DNA follows: TGTGCCAGCAGCTTGCGGATGGTGGGAACCTCGGGGACACCCCTCCACTTT.

This clone was detected once. The V and J genes are TRBV4-1 and TRBJ2-3; tentative D call: TRBD2 (6 bases). Germline-derived CDR1 and CDR2 are MGHRA and YSYEKL. This CDR3 region has 15 residues. V lost 0 bases and J 1 base, leaving 8 bases between the germline ends. CDR3 sequence: CASSQDKRGTDTQYF. The CDR3 DNA follows: TGCGCCAGCAGCCAAGATAAGCGGGGCACAGATACGCAGTATTTT.

The chain employs TRBV6-5 and TRBJ2-3, with D uncertain. Between the trimmed V and J ends, which lost 5 bases and 0 bases, there was a span of 6 bases. This CDR3 region has 13 residues. Germline values: CDR1 MNHEY, CDR2 SVGAGI. The CDR3 reads CASSVASTDTQYF. Here the CDR3 DNA reads TGTGCCAGCAGTGTCGCTAGCACAGATACGCAGTATTTT.

The J gene is TRBJ1-4, the V gene TRBV2, with TRBD1 as a possible D gene (5 bases). Trimming left V 6 bases short and J 0 bases short, with 11 bases between. The CDR3 contains 15 residues. Germline CDR1 is SNHLY and CDR2 is FYNNEI. CDR3 protein: CASSPGLSTNEKLFF. CDR3 DNA: TGTGCCAGCAGCCCGGGGCTATCAACTAATGAAAAACTGTTTTTT.

The chain has TRBV10-3 and TRBJ1-1; D ambiguous. The germline CDR1 and CDR2 sequences are ENHRY and SYGVKD. The CDR3 runs 16 residues. Trimming left V 0 bases short and J 5 bases short, with 16 bases between. The CDR3 loop is CAISESIVWGKTEAFF. CDR3 nucleotide sequence: TGTGCCATCAGTGAGTCGATAGTTTGGGGAAAGACTGAAGCTTTCTTT.

The chain recombines TRBV19 with TRBJ2-7; D unclear. V was cut by 2 bases and J by 5 bases, with 19 bases left in between. CDR3 length: 16 amino acids. The germline V gene has CDR1 LNHDA and CDR2 SQIVND (reference sequence). The CDR3 nucleotides read TGTGCCAGTAGTATAAATGGCTATTCGGGTTTCGACGAGCAGTACTTC. It is translated as CASSINGYSGFDEQYF.

V is TRBV28 and J is TRBJ2-7, with TRBD1 matching 9 bases. After removal of 2 bases from V and 6 bases from J, the junction contained 11 bases not matched to a gene. Looked up from germline, CDR1 is MDHEN and CDR2 is SYDVKM. The CDR3 is made up of 16 amino acids. CDR3 loop: CASSLPNRGPGIEQYF. The CDR3 DNA follows: TGTGCCAGCAGTTTACCGAACAGGGGGCCCGGGATCGAGCAGTACTTC.

The chain has TRBV11-2 and TRBJ2-1; D is unclear. V lost 5 bases, J lost 2 bases, and 16 bases lay in between. The CDR3 is made up of 16 amino acids. CDR1 and CDR2 from the germline V gene are SGHAT and FQNNGV. The DNA of the CDR3 is TGTGCCAGCAGCCCCTACGAAGGTGGGACCTACAATGAGCAGTTCTTC. This gives the protein CASSPYEGGTYNEQFF.

This chain's CDR3 is CASSQALDASNTEAFF. CDR3 in DNA: TGCGCCAGCAGCCAAGCGTTAGACGCGTCCAACACTGAAGCTTTCTTT. This sequence joins TRBV4-3 and TRBJ1-1; D remains unclear. The CDR3 has 16 residues. Germline V gene sequence: CDR1 LGHNA, CDR2 YSLEER. Between the trimmed V and J ends, which lost 1 base and 2 bases, there was a span of 14 bases.

V and J are TRBV5-1 and TRBJ2-7; a weak D match, TRBD1 (6 bases). Looked up from germline, CDR1 is SGHRS and CDR2 is YFSETQ. There are 15 residues in the CDR3. V was pared by 2 bases and J by 2 bases, with 14 bases between. The CDR3 region has the DNA TGCGCCAGCAGCTTAACGCCAGGGACAACCTACGAGCAGTACTTC. Translation gives CASSLTPGTTYEQYF.

V and J are TRBV11-3 and TRBJ1-1; TRBD1 might be the D (5 bases). The CDR3 totals 16 residues. Germline CDR1 reads SGHNT; CDR2 reads YENEEA. Trimming stripped 0 bases from V and 0 bases from J, with 11 bases between. In DNA form, the CDR3 reads TGTGCCAGCAGCTTAGATTGGCAGGGACTGAACACTGAAGCTTTCTTT. Encoded protein: CASSLDWQGLNTEAFF.

The rearrangement uses TRBV9 and TRBJ1-5, with a possible D match to TRBD1 (6 bases). The V gene's germline CDR1 is SGDLS and CDR2 YYNGEE. The V and J ends lost 3 bases and 0 bases respectively, with 16 bases between them. The CDR3 contains 17 residues. The CDR3 sequence: CASSESGGTNSNQPQHF. The CDR3 nucleotides read TGTGCCAGCAGCGAGTCCGGTGGGACAAATAGCAATCAGCCCCAGCATTTT.

The CDR3 protein is CASVTVSGNTIYF. CDR3 DNA: TGTGCCAGCGTTACAGTCTCTGGAAACACCATATATTTT. The V call is TRBV7-9, the J call TRBJ1-3; the D is unclear. V was shortened by 8 bases and J by 0 bases, with 8 bases between the two germline ends. The length of the CDR3 is 13 residues. The germline V gene encodes CDR1 SEHNR and CDR2 FQNEAQ (reference sequence).

The chain links TRBV2 to TRBJ2-7; perhaps TRBD1 as D (6 bases). In germline, CDR1 is SNHLY, CDR2 FYNNEI. The CDR3 sequence is 17 residues long. Between the trimmed V and J ends, which lost 6 bases and 0 bases, there was a span of 21 bases. In nucleotides, the CDR3 is TGTGCCAGCAGATTGGACAGCTCCCAAATAAGCTCCTACGAGCAGTACTTC. Translating gives CASRLDSSQISSYEQYF.

The V call is TRBV19, the J call TRBJ2-6; D is possibly TRBD1 (5 bases). CDR3 length: 13 amino acids. Germline CDR1 LNHDA, CDR2 SQIVND (reference sequence). V shed 5 bases and J shed 6 bases, with 8 bases lying between them. DNA for the CDR3: TGTGCCAGTAGTTCCGGACAGGCCAACGTCCTGACTTTC. Amino acids: CASSSGQANVLTF.

Notes on this clone: The identical CDR3 is also encoded by other nucleotide sequences in the sample. CDR3 nucleotide sequence: TGCAGCGTTGCGTCGACAGGGAGAGAAAAACTGTTTTTT. Its translation: CSVASTGREKLFF. The V and J genes are TRBV29-1 and TRBJ1-4; 7 bases agree with TRBD1. The V gene end was trimmed by 4 bases and the J gene end by 8 bases; junction bases not matched to a gene: 7. The CDR3 sequence is 13 residues long. Germline CDR1 is SQVTM and CDR2 is ANQGSEA.

The V call is TRBV6-5, the J call TRBJ1-3; D gene ambiguous. Looked up from germline, CDR1 is MNHEY and CDR2 is SVGAGI. The V end lost 5 bases, the J end lost 0 bases, and 11 bases lay between the germline ends. The CDR3 runs to 15 residues. CDR3 sequence reads: CASSPGPYSGNTIYF. CDR3 DNA sequence: TGTGCCAGCAGTCCCGGGCCCTACTCTGGAAACACCATATATTTT.

The rearrangement uses TRBV28 and TRBJ1-4; D perhaps matches TRBD1 (6 bases). CDR3 length: 13 amino acids. Trimming took 5 bases from V and 5 from J, leaving 9 bases between them. Germline CDR1 and CDR2: MDHEN and SYDVKM. The CDR3 DNA reads TGTGCCAGCAGTCACAGGGAAAATGAAAAACTGTTTTTT. It translates to CASSHRENEKLFF. The variable domain in full, completed from reference TRBV28 and TRBJ1-4, reads DVKVTQSSRYLVKRTGEKVFLECVQDMDHENMFWYRQDPGLGLRLIYFSYDVKMKEKGDIPEGYSVSREKKERFSLILESASTNQTSMYLCASSHRENEKLFFGSGTQLSVL.

This chain uses TRBV19 with TRBJ2-7; D possibly matches TRBD1 or TRBD2 (5 bases each). The CDR3 has 15 residues. CDR1 is LNHDA and CDR2 is SQIVND in the germline V gene (reference sequence). Trimming took 3 bases from V and 0 from J, leaving 12 bases between them. Here the CDR3 DNA reads TGTGCCAGTAGTATGGGGGACCGAACCTCCTACGAGCAGTACTTC. It translates to CASSMGDRTSYEQYF.

V gene TRBV2 combines with J gene TRBJ2-5; D tentatively reads TRBD1 or TRBD2 (6 bases each). The CDR3 totals 17 residues. Germline V gene lookup returns CDR1 SNHLY and CDR2 FYNNEI. Trimming stripped 9 bases from V and 2 bases from J, with 25 bases between. The CDR3 loop reads CARSYGTRLGRQETQYF. CDR3 nucleotides: TGTGCCAGAAGTTACGGGACACGCCTTGGGAGGCAAGAGACCCAGTACTTC.

The chain is built from TRBV7-8 and TRBJ2-5, with TRBD1 identical over 7 bases. Germline CDR1 and CDR2: SGHVS and FQNEAQ. The CDR3 loop spans 15 amino acids. Trimming at V came to 5 bases and at J to 7 bases, leaving 13 bases not matched to a gene. The CDR3 protein is CASSAPGTEGGTQYF. CDR3 nucleotide sequence: TGTGCCAGCAGCGCCCCCGGGACAGAAGGTGGGACCCAGTACTTC.

The V gene is TRBV18, the J gene TRBJ2-7, with D possibly matching TRBD2 (5 bases). The CDR3 covers 15 residues. Germline V gene data show CDR1 as KGHSH and CDR2 as LQKENI. Trimming shortened V by 0 bases and J by 3 bases, and 12 bases separated the two germline ends. DNA of the CDR3: TGTGCCAGCTCACCACCGAGGGCCCGAGACTACGAGCAGTACTTC. Translation: CASSPPRARDYEQYF.